Detailed here is one TCR beta chain. In the study's own analysis: Scientists estimated how many nucleated cells there were by amplifying reference gene primers. Sequenced by immunoSEQ multiplex PCR; TCRdb stores in-frame clones only, minus some. The DNA was the basis for D and trimming; V, J and clone size are from that table. The sample includes fewer than 300,000 clones, around 82% seen only once; the top ten take approximately 14%. This entry belongs to a study of blood T cell repertoires in COVID-19. The sequenced material came from peripheral blood. The receptor was derived from a person aged 70 to 85 with COVID-19, enrolled during active disease.

The CDR3 loop is CASNTQGVLQPQHF. Written as DNA, the CDR3 is TGTGCCAGCAACACGCAGGGGGTTCTTCAGCCCCAGCATTTT. The rearrangement uses TRBV28 and TRBJ1-5; 7 bases fit TRBD1. This CDR3 is built from 14 residues. J was trimmed by 6 bases and V by 7 bases; bases with no gene match: 9. Germline CDR1 and CDR2: MDHEN and SYDVKM.